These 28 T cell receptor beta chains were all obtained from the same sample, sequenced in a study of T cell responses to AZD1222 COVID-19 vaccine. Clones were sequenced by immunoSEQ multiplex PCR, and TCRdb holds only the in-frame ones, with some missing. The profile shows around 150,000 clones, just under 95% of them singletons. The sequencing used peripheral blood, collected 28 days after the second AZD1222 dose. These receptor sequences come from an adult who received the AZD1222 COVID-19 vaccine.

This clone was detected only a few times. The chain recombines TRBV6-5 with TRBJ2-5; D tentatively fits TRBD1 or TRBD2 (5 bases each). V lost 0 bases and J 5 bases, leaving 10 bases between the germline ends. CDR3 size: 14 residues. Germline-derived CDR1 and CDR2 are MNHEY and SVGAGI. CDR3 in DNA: TGTGCCAGCAGTTACTCGAGGGGTACGGAGACCCAGTACTTC. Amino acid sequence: CASSYSRGTETQYF.

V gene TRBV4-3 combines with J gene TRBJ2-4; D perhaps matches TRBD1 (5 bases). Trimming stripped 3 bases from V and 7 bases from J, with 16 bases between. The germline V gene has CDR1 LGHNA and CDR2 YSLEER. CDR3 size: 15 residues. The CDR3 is CASSQSSGYGNIQYF. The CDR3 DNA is TGCGCCAGCAGCCAGTCCTCAGGGTATGGGAACATTCAGTACTTC.

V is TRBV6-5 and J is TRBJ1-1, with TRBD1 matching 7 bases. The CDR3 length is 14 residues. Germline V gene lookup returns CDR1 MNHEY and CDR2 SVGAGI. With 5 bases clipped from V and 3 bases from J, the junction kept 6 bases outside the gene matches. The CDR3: CASSKTTGDTEAFF. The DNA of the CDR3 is TGTGCCAGCAGTAAAACTACAGGGGACACTGAAGCTTTCTTT.

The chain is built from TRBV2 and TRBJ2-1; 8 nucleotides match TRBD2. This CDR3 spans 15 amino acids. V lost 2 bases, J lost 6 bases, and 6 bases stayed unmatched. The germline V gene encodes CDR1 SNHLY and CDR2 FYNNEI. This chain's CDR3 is CASSEQRGQVNEQFF. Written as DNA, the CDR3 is TGTGCCAGCAGTGAACAGCGGGGGCAGGTCAATGAGCAGTTCTTC.

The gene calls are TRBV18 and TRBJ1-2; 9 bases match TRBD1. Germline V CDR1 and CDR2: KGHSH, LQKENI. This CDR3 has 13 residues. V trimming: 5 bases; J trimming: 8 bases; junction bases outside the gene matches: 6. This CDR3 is CASSEQGAMGYTF. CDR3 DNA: TGTGCCAGCTCAGAACAGGGGGCGATGGGCTACACCTTC.

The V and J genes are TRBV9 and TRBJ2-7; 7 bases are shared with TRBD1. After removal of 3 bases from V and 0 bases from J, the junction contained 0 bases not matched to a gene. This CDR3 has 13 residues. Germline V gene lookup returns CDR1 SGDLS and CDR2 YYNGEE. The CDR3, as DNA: TGTGCCAGCAGCGGGGACAGCTCCTACGAGCAGTACTTC. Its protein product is CASSGDSSYEQYF.

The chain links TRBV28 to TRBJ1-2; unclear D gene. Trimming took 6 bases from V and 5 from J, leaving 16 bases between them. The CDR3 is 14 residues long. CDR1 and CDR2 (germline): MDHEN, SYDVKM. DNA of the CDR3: TGTGCCAGCAGCCCCCCCTGGCAGAGTTATGGCTACACCTTC. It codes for CASSPPWQSYGYTF.

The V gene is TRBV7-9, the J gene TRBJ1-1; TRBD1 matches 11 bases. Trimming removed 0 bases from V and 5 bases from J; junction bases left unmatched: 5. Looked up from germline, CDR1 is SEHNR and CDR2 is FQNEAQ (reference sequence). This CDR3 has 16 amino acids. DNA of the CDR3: TGTGCCAGCAGCTTAGCTGGGACAGGGGGGCGGACTGAAGCTTTCTTT. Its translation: CASSLAGTGGRTEAFF.

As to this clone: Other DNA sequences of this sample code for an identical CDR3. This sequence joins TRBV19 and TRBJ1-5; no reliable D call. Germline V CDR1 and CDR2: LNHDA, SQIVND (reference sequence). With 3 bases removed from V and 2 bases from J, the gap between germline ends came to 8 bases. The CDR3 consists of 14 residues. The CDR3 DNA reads TGTGCCAGTAGTATCTCCGGGGGCAATCAGCCCCAGCATTTT. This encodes CASSISGGNQPQHF.

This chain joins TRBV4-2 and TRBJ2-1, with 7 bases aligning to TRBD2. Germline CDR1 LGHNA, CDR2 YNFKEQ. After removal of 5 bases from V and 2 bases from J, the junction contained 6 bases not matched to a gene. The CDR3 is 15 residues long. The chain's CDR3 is CASSNTSEAYNEQFF. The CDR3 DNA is TGTGCCAGCAGCAACACTAGCGAGGCCTACAATGAGCAGTTCTTC.

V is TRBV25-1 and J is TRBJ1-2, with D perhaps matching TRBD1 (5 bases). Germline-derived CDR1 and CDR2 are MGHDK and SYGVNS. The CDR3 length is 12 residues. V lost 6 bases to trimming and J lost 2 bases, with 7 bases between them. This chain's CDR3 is CASSRENYGYTF. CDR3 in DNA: TGTGCCAGCAGCAGGGAGAACTATGGCTACACCTTC.

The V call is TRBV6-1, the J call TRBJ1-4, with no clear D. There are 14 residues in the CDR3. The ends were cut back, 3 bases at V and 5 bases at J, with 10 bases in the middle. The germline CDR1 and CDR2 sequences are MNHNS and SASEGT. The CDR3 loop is CASSEFAGNEKLFF. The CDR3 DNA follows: TGTGCCAGCAGTGAGTTTGCGGGGAATGAAAAACTGTTTTTT.

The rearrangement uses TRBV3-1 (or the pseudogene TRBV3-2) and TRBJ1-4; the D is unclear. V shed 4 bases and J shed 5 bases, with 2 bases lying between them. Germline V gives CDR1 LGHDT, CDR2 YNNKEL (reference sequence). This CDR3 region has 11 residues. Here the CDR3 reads CASSRNEKLFF. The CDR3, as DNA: TGTGCCAGCAGCCGAAATGAAAAACTGTTTTTT.

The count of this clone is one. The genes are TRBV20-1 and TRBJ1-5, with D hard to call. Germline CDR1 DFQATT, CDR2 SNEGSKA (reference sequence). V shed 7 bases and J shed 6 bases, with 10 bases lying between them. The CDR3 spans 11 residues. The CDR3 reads CSVGGVQPQHF. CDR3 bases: TGCAGTGTTGGTGGAGTTCAGCCCCAGCATTTT.

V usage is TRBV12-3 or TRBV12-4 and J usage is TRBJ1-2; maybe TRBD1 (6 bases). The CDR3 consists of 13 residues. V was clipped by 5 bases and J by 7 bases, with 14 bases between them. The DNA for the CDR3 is TGTGCCAGCAGTACAGGGAATAGGGGTGGCTACACCTTC. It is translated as CASSTGNRGGYTF.

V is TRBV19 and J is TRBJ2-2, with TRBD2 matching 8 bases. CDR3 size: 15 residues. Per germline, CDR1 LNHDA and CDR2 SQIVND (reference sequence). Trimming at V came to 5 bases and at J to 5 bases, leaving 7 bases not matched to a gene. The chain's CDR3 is CASSVGGVGTGELFF. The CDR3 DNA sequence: TGTGCCAGTAGTGTCGGGGGGGTTGGGACCGGGGAGCTGTTTTTT.

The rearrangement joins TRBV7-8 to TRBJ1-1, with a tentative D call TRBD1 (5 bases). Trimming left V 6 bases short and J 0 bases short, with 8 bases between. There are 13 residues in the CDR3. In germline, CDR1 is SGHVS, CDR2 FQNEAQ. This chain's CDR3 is CASRRDLNTEAFF. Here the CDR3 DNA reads TGTGCCAGCAGGAGGGACTTGAACACTGAAGCTTTCTTT.

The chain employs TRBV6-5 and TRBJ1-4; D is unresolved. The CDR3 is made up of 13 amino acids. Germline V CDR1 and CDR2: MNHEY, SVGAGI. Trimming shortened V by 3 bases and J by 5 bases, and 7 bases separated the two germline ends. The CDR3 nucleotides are TGTGCCAGCAGTTATATGGGGAATGAAAAACTGTTTTTT. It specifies CASSYMGNEKLFF.

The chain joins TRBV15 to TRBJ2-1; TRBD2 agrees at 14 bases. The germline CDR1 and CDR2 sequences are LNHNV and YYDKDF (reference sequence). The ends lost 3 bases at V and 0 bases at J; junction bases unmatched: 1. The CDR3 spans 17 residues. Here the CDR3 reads CATSRGTSGSSYNEQFF. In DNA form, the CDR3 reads TGTGCCACCAGCAGGGGGACTAGCGGGAGCTCCTACAATGAGCAGTTCTTC.

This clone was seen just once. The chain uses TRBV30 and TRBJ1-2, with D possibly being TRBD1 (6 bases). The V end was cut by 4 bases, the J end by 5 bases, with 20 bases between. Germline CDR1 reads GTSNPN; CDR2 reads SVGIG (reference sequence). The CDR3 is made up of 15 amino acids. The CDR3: CAWNTPVGGGYGYTF. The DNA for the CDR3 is TGTGCCTGGAACACCCCGGTGGGAGGGGGTTATGGCTACACCTTC.

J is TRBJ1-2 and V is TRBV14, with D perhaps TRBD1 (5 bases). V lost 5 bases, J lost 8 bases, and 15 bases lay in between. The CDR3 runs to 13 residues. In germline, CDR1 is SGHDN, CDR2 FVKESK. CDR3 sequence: CASSIRVSGGYTF. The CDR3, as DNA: TGTGCCAGCAGCATCAGGGTGTCTGGGGGCTACACCTTC.

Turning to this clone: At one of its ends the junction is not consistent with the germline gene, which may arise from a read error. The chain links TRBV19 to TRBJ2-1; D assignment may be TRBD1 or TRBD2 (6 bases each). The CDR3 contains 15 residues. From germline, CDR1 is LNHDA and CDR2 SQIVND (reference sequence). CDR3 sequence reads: CASRIGARGDNEQFF. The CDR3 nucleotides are TGTGCCAGTAGGATAGGGGCAAGGGGGGACAATGAGCAGTTCTTC.

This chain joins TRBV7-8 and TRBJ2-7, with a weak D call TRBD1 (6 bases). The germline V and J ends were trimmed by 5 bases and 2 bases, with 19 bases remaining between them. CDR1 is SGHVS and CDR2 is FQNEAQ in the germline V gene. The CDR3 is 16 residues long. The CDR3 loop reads CASSRSGAIPPYEQYF. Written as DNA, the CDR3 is TGTGCCAGCAGCCGCTCAGGGGCGATCCCTCCCTACGAGCAGTACTTC. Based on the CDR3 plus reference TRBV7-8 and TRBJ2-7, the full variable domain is GAGVSQSPRYKVAKRGQDVALRCDPISGHVSLFWYQQALGQGPEFLTYFQNEAQLDKSGLPSDRFFAERPEGSVSTLKIQRTQQEDSAVYLCASSRSGAIPPYEQYFGPGTRLTVT.

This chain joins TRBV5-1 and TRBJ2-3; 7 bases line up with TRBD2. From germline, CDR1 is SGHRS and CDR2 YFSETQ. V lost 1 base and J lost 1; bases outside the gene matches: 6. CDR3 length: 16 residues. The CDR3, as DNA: TGCGCCAGCAGCTTGCTCGGGGGGACGGGCACAGATACGCAGTATTTT. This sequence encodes CASSLLGGTGTDTQYF.

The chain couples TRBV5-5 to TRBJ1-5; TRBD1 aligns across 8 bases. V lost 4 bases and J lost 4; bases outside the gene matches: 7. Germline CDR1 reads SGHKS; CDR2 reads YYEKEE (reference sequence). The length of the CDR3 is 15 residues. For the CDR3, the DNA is TGTGCCAGCAGCACAGGACAGGGACTTAATCAGCCCCAGCATTTT. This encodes CASSTGQGLNQPQHF.

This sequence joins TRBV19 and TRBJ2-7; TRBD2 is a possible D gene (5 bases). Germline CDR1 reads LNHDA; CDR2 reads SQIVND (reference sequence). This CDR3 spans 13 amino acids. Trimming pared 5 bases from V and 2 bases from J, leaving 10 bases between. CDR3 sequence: CASSAGETYEQYF. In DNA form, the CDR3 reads TGTGCCAGTAGTGCCGGGGAGACCTACGAGCAGTACTTC.

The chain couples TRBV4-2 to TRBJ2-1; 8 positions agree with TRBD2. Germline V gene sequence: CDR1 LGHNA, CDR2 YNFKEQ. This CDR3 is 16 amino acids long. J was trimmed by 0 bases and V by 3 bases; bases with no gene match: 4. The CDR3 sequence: CASSHVLAGSYNEQFF. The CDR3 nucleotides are TGTGCCAGCAGCCACGTCCTAGCGGGCTCCTACAATGAGCAGTTCTTC.

The CDR3 sequence is CASSSLKGQRNTEAFF. The CDR3 DNA reads as TGTGCCAGCAGCTCACTAAAAGGTCAACGGAACACTGAAGCTTTCTTT. V usage is TRBV7-6 and J usage is TRBJ1-1; no clear D. The CDR3 is 16 residues long. V was pared by 4 bases and J by 1 base, with 16 bases between. Germline V CDR1 and CDR2: SGHVS, FNYEAQ.